This passage covers 6 T cell receptor beta chains from one sample sequenced in a study of T cell responses to AZD1222 COVID-19 vaccine. Profiled with immunoSEQ multiplex PCR; TCRdb holds only in-frame clones, not every one. The sample records more than 95,000 clones, roughly 90% being singletons. Sequenced material: peripheral blood, taken on day 0 of AZD1222 vaccination. The receptors originated from an adult in good health.

This chain connects TRBV5-5 to TRBJ2-1, with D possibly called TRBD1 or TRBD2 (6 bases each). CDR3 size: 15 residues. Trimming left V 2 bases short and J 6 bases short, with 15 bases between. CDR1 SGHKS and CDR2 YYEKEE come from the germline V gene (reference sequence). CDR3 bases: TGTGCCAGCAGCTTTTTCCGAGGGGGAGGCAATGAGCAGTTCTTC. Its translation: CASSFFRGGGNEQFF.

The V gene is TRBV28, the J gene TRBJ1-1, with 8 bases fitting TRBD1. With 6 bases clipped from V and 4 bases from J, the junction kept 10 bases outside the gene matches. Germline V gene sequence: CDR1 MDHEN, CDR2 SYDVKM. The CDR3 extends over 15 amino acids. Here the CDR3 reads CASSPAGGAGTEAFF. The CDR3 nucleotides read TGTGCCAGCAGCCCCGCAGGGGGCGCCGGCACTGAAGCTTTCTTT.

The count of this clone is one. This chain links TRBV6-5 with TRBJ1-6; D ambiguous. V lost 9 bases, J lost 6 bases, and 9 bases lay in between. From germline, CDR1 is MNHEY and CDR2 SVGAGI. The CDR3 length is 12 residues. CDR3 nucleotide sequence: TGTGCCAGTAGAGAGGGTAATTCACCCCTCCACTTT. Its protein product is CASREGNSPLHF.

J is TRBJ2-2 and V is TRBV28; a weak D match, TRBD1 (5 bases). Germline values: CDR1 MDHEN, CDR2 SYDVKM. This CDR3 is 15 amino acids long. Trimming took off 1 base at V and 0 bases at J, with 6 bases between the two ends. The CDR3 nucleotides are TGTGCCAGCAGTTTATTGGGGCCGAACACCGGGGAGCTGTTTTTT. Translation gives CASSLLGPNTGELFF.

The rearrangement joins TRBV6-2 or TRBV6-3 to TRBJ2-4; 10 positions match TRBD2. In germline, CDR1 is MNHEY, CDR2 SVGEGT. CDR3 length: 19 amino acids. V lost 1 base and J lost 1; bases outside the gene matches: 10. Here the CDR3 DNA reads TGTGCCAGCAGTTACTACCTAGCGGGAGAAGGACTCGCCAAAAACATTCAGTACTTC. Protein product: CASSYYLAGEGLAKNIQYF.

The chain couples TRBV19 to TRBJ1-1; the D gene is possibly TRBD1 (6 bases). The V and J ends lost 5 bases and 0 bases respectively, with 13 bases between them. The CDR3 contains 15 residues. Germline CDR1 reads LNHDA; CDR2 reads SQIVND (reference sequence). The CDR3 DNA reads as TGTGCCAGTAGTCCTCAGACAGGCATGAACACTGAAGCTTTCTTT. Translation gives CASSPQTGMNTEAFF.